This TCR beta chain derives from a study of beta chain features in type 1 diabetes. Every isolated RNA sample was fully reverse transcribed, so sequencing captured expressed TCRB transcripts. TCRdb's copy holds only in-frame clones and misses some; the assay was immunoSEQ multiplex PCR. The sample shows about 620,000 clones, roughly a sixth of them seen only once. The CDR3 is 15 residues long. Germline V gene data show CDR1 as SGHNT and CDR2 as YYREEE (reference sequence). V was pared by 3 bases and J by 1 base, with 8 bases between. This clone was counted a few times. Sequenced sample: naive CD4+ T cells from blood. The TCR sequence derives from a man between 18 and 35 years old in good health. The chain couples TRBV5-4 to TRBJ2-6; TRBD1 might be the D (6 bases). DNA for the CDR3: TGTGCCAGCAGCTCAGGACAGTCTGGGGCCAACGTCCTGACTTTC. This codes for CASSSGQSGANVLTF.